This TCR beta chain was sequenced in a study of cytomegalovirus exposure and HLA in healthy donors. Study outcomes and limitations: Published work reported that the classifier diagnosed cytomegalovirus status with high specificity and sensitivity. Data from an earlier analysis indicated that most TCR beta V segments were productive either about 90% or about 30% of the time. In a later analysis, TCR beta V- and J-gene trimming showed a link to a missense DCLRE1C variant.

V was cut by 3 bases and J by 5 bases, with 17 bases left in between. This CDR3 is 15 amino acids long. CDR1 is SGHRS and CDR2 is YFSETQ in the germline V gene. The PCR made use of 60 Vbeta and 13 Jbeta primers. Method: immunoSEQ multiplex PCR; TCRdb's copy keeps in-frame clones and lacks some. The data hold about 73,000 clones, with roughly 71% observed a single time. With regard to this clone: Antigen: not known.

The specimen was PBMCs. This sequence originates from a man aged 65 to 79 in good health and CMV-seronegative. This chain connects TRBV5-1 to TRBJ2-5, with a tentative D call TRBD1 (6 bases). The CDR3, as DNA: TGCGCCAGCAGCTCCTTCAGGGGAATGAGGGAGACCCAGTACTTC. Translation: CASSSFRGMRETQYF.